Each of the 20 T cell receptor beta chains below was sequenced from the same sample in a study of sequential checkpoint blockade in melanoma. Clones were read by immunoSEQ multiplex PCR, and TCRdb kept only the in-frame ones, dropping some. The table shows around 30,000 clones, with 82% occurring only once. The treatment here: randomized to nivolumab then ipilimumab (arm A) or the reverse (arm B). The sample consisted of CD8+ T cells sorted from blood (inferred from file names), taken from a patient given nivolumab and ipilimumab in sequence. The receptor source for this set is a human donor with melanoma.

This chain uses TRBV9 with TRBJ2-3; 15 nucleotides match TRBD2. The CDR3 consists of 17 residues. From germline, CDR1 is SGDLS and CDR2 YYNGEE. V was clipped by 2 bases and J by 3 bases; unmatched bases: 4. DNA for the CDR3: TGTGCCAGCAGCGTCGGACTAGCGGGAGGGGGGACAGATACGCAGTATTTT. It is translated as CASSVGLAGGGTDTQYF.

This chain joins TRBV27 and TRBJ2-1; D might be TRBD2 (6 bases). CDR1 is MNHEY, CDR2 SMNVEV, per germline (reference sequence). Trimming took 2 bases from V and 6 from J, leaving 11 bases between them. The CDR3 is 14 amino acids. CDR3 protein: CASSLTSNINEQFF. In nucleotides, the CDR3 is TGTGCCAGCAGTTTAACTAGCAATATCAATGAGCAGTTCTTC.

CDR3 DNA sequence: TGTGCCAGCAGCACCCGGTGGTCACCGAACACTGAAGCTTTCTTT. This translates into CASSTRWSPNTEAFF. The V call is TRBV27, the J call TRBJ1-1; D ambiguous. CDR3 length: 15 amino acids. Trimming left V 6 bases short and J 1 base short, with 15 bases between. Germline V CDR1 and CDR2: MNHEY, SMNVEV (reference sequence).

The gene calls are TRBV7-3 and TRBJ2-4; D gene ambiguous. The CDR3 consists of 13 residues. Looked up from germline, CDR1 is SGHTA and CDR2 is FQGTGA. V dropped 3 bases and J dropped 3 bases, with 6 bases sitting between them. CDR3 nucleotide sequence: TGTGCCAGCAGCTTGTCTAGCAAAAACATTCAGTACTTC. It codes for CASSLSSKNIQYF. Variable domain in full (rest from reference TRBV7-3 and TRBJ2-4): GAGVSQTPSNKVTEKGKYVELRCDPISGHTALYWYRQSLGQGPEFLIYFQGTGAADDSGLPNDRFFAVRPEGSVSTLKIQRTERGDSAVYLCASSLSSKNIQYFGAGTRLSVL.

By sample share, this clone is large. The V call is TRBV19, the J call TRBJ1-2; D is unclear. Germline CDR1 and CDR2: LNHDA and SQIVND (reference sequence). V lost 3 bases, J lost 4 bases, and 12 bases lay in between. CDR3 length equals 14 residues. The CDR3 nucleotides read TGTGCCAGTAGTATTGGTCAGTTGGCCTATGGCTACACCTTC. Amino acid sequence: CASSIGQLAYGYTF.

This chain connects TRBV9 to TRBJ2-7; D might be TRBD2 (6 bases). Germline V gives CDR1 SGDLS, CDR2 YYNGEE. The CDR3 has 13 amino acids. Trimming cost V 0 bases and J 6 bases, with 10 bases left between them. The CDR3 bases are TGTGCCAGCAGCGTAGTGGTCGGGGGCGAGCAGTACTTC. It translates to CASSVVVGGEQYF.

CDR3 protein: CASCPGPGLAGLDEQFF. The CDR3 region has the DNA TGTGCCAGCTGTCCTGGACCGGGACTAGCGGGATTGGATGAGCAGTTCTTC. This chain links TRBV7-9 with TRBJ2-1; 13 nucleotides match TRBD2. Trimming removed 8 bases from V and 8 bases from J; junction bases left unmatched: 15. The CDR3 covers 17 residues. Germline V gene data show CDR1 as SEHNR and CDR2 as FQNEAQ (reference sequence). The variable domain in full, completed from reference TRBV7-9 and TRBJ2-1, reads DTGVSQNPRHKITKRGQNVTFRCDPISEHNRLYWYRQTLGQGPEFLTYFQNEAQLEKSRLLSDRFSAERPKGSFSTLEIQRTEQGDSAMYLCASCPGPGLAGLDEQFFGPGTRLTVL.

The CDR3 is CASSAGTSGDLMGETQYF. DNA for the CDR3: TGTGCCAGCAGTGCCGGGACTAGCGGGGATCTTATGGGAGAGACCCAGTACTTC. The genes are TRBV27 and TRBJ2-5; 13 bases line up with TRBD2. CDR1 and CDR2 from the germline V gene are MNHEY and SMNVEV (reference sequence). V was clipped by 5 bases and J by 4 bases; unmatched bases: 13. This CDR3 spans 18 amino acids.

J is TRBJ1-5 and V is TRBV30; TRBD1 aligns across 8 bases. CDR1 GTSNPN and CDR2 SVGIG come from the germline V gene (reference sequence). The V gene end was trimmed by 7 bases and the J gene end by 5 bases; junction bases not matched to a gene: 4. This CDR3 spans 12 amino acids. CDR3 protein: CASPTGDQPQHF. CDR3 coding DNA: TGTGCCTCCCCGACAGGGGATCAGCCCCAGCATTTT.

The chain links TRBV2 to TRBJ1-5, with D possibly TRBD1 on 6 matching bases. V was clipped by 0 bases and J by 2 bases, with 17 bases between them. The CDR3 runs 18 residues. Germline V gene lookup returns CDR1 SNHLY and CDR2 FYNNEI. For the CDR3, the DNA is TGTGCCAGCAGTGAAGCAGCAGACGGGGGGCTTGGCAATCAGCCCCAGCATTTT. This codes for CASSEAADGGLGNQPQHF.

The gene calls are TRBV9 and TRBJ2-2, with no clear D. V gave up 6 bases and J gave up 0 bases, with 9 bases separating them. The germline gives CDR1 SGDLS, CDR2 YYNGEE. The CDR3 extends over 14 amino acids. CDR3: CASTMGPNTGELFF. The CDR3 DNA reads TGTGCCAGCACTATGGGCCCGAACACCGGGGAGCTGTTTTTT. The full variable domain, in which reference TRBV9 and TRBJ2-2 provide the parts outside the CDR3, is DSGVTQTPKHLITATGQRVTLRCSPRSGDLSVYWYQQSLDQGLQFLIQYYNGEERAKGNILERFSAQQFPDLHSELNLSSLELGDSALYFCASTMGPNTGELFFGEGSRLTVL.

The chain is built from TRBV13 and TRBJ2-5, with 9 nucleotides matching TRBD1. CDR3 length: 13 residues. Germline V gene sequence: CDR1 PRHDT, CDR2 FYEKMQ (reference sequence). With 5 bases clipped from V and 11 bases from J, the junction kept 9 bases outside the gene matches. The CDR3 DNA reads as TGTGCCAGCAGCCCCGGACAGGGGTGGGAGCAGTACTTC. Its translation is CASSPGQGWEQYF.

The chain employs TRBV6-6 and TRBJ2-5; 7 positions match TRBD1. Germline V gene data show CDR1 as MNHNY and CDR2 as SVGAGI (reference sequence). V shed 5 bases and J 5 bases; nucleotides not matched to a gene: 11. This CDR3 comprises 15 residues. CDR3 loop: CASSQPQGSEETQYF. The CDR3, as DNA: TGTGCCAGCAGTCAACCACAGGGGTCGGAGGAGACCCAGTACTTC.

The rearrangement joins TRBV18 to TRBJ2-5, with D tentatively TRBD2 (7 bases). The end of the DNA fits TRBJ2-7 better, so the J call may be wrong. The CDR3 totals 14 residues. The germline V gene encodes CDR1 KGHSH and CDR2 LQKENI. The CDR3 region is CASSPSGTPYEQYF. CDR3 in DNA: TGTGCCAGCTCACCGAGCGGGACACCCTACGAGCAGTACTTC.

The chain uses TRBV7-9 and TRBJ2-2; 7 positions match TRBD2. The CDR3 runs 16 residues. CDR1 SEHNR and CDR2 FQNEAQ come from the germline V gene (reference sequence). V lost 5 bases, J lost 0 bases, and 6 bases stayed unmatched. DNA for the CDR3: TGTGCCAGCAGCGAACTAGCGCGAGCGAACACCGGGGAGCTGTTTTTT. It is translated as CASSELARANTGELFF.

This clone was detected a few times. This rearrangement joins TRBV6-4 to TRBJ1-2; D is unclear. V dropped 6 bases and J dropped 2 bases, with 10 bases sitting between them. The CDR3 is 13 amino acids. Germline CDR1 is MRHNA and CDR2 is SNTAGT. CDR3 bases: TGTGCCAGCAGGCCAAGTGCGAACTATGGCTACACCTTC. It is translated as CASRPSANYGYTF.

The chain recombines TRBV6-4 with TRBJ2-2, with 7 bases that match TRBD1. The CDR3 is made up of 15 amino acids. CDR1 is MRHNA and CDR2 is SNTAGT in the germline V gene. The trim removed 3 bases at V and 4 bases at J, leaving 5 bases unmatched. This chain's CDR3 is CASSESRDSTGELFF. CDR3 in DNA: TGTGCCAGCAGTGAGTCCCGGGACAGCACCGGGGAGCTGTTTTTT.

The chain employs TRBV28 and TRBJ1-2; possibly TRBD1 for D (5 bases). CDR3 length equals 15 residues. Germline lookup yields CDR1 MDHEN and CDR2 SYDVKM. The V and J ends lost 6 bases and 5 bases respectively, with 19 bases between them. The CDR3 spells CASRERQNTVYGYTF. The CDR3 coding sequence is TGTGCCAGCAGAGAAAGACAGAATACTGTATATGGCTACACCTTC.

The V gene is TRBV10-2, the J gene TRBJ2-7, with TRBD2 as a possible D gene (6 bases). CDR3 length equals 13 residues. CDR1 and CDR2 (germline): WSHSY, SAAADI. V was pared by 5 bases and J by 0 bases, with 8 bases between. The CDR3 is CASSLASSYEQYF. As DNA, the CDR3 is TGCGCCAGCAGTCTAGCGAGCTCCTACGAGCAGTACTTC.

This clone was detected once. The rearrangement links TRBV30 to TRBJ2-3, with D possibly TRBD1 on 6 matching bases. CDR1 and CDR2 (germline): GTSNPN, SVGIG (reference sequence). The CDR3 has 15 residues. V was shortened by 0 bases and J by 3 bases, with 13 bases between the two germline ends. The CDR3 DNA reads TGTGCCTGGAGTGTAAGAGCGAGGGGGACAGATACGCAGTATTTT. Translation: CAWSVRARGTDTQYF.